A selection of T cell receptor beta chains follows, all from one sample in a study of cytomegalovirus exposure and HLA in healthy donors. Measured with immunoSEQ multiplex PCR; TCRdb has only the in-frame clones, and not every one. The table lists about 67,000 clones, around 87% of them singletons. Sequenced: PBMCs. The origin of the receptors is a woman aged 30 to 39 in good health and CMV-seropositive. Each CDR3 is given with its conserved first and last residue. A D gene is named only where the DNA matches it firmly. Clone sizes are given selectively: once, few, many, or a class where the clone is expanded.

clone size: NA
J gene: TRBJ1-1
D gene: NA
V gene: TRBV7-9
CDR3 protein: CASSLAQGEAFF
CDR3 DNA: TGTGCCAGCAGCTTAGCGCAGGGGGAAGCTTTCTTT

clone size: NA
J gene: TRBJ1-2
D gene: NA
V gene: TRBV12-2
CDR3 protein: CASRNDDRARSIYGYTF
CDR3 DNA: TGTGCAAGTCGCAACGACGACAGGGCGAGATCCATCTATGGCTACACCTTC

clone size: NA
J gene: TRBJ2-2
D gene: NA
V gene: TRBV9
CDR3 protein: CASSPLSTGELFF
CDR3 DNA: TGTGCCAGCAGCCCCCTTTCTACCGGGGAGCTGTTTTTT

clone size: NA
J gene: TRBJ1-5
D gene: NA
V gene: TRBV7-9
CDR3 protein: CASSLSVGNQPQHF
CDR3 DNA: TGTGCCAGCAGCTTATCGGTGGGCAATCAGCCCCAGCATTTT

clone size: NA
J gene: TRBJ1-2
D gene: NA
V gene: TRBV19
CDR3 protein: CASSITRQQTPYGYTF
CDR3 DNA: TGTGCCAGTAGTATAACCAGGCAGCAAACTCCTTATGGCTACACCTTC

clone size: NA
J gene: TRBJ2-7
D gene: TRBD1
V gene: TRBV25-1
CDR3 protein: CASSEDEGDRTYEQYF
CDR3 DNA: TGTGCCAGCAGTGAAGATGAGGGGGACAGAACCTACGAGCAGTACTTC

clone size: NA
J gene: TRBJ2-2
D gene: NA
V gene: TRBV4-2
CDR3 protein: CASSQESDYTGELFF
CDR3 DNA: TGTGCCAGCAGCCAAGAGTCGGACTACACCGGGGAGCTGTTTTTT

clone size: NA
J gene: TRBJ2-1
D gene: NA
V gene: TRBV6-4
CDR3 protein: CASRSPGLNEQFF
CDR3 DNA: TGTGCCAGCCGATCTCCGGGACTTAATGAGCAGTTCTTC

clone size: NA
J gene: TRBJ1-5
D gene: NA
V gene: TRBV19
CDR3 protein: CASTLVPSQNQPQHF
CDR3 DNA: TGTGCCAGTACCCTAGTCCCGAGCCAAAATCAGCCCCAGCATTTT

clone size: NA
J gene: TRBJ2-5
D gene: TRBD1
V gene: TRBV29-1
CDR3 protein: CSVVPGTAEPETQYF
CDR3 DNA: TGCAGCGTTGTGCCCGGGACAGCCGAACCGGAGACCCAGTACTTC

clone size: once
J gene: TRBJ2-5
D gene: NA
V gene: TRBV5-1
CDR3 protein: CASSLHRQETQYF
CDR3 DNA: TGCGCCAGCAGCTTGCACAGACAAGAGACCCAGTACTTC

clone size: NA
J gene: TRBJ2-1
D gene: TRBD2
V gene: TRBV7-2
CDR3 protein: CASSSPTLAGVQFF
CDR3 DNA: TGTGCCAGCAGCTCCCCAACACTAGCGGGAGTACAGTTCTTC

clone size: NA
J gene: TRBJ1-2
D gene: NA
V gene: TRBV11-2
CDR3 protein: CASSLSGWSGGYTF
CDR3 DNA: TGTGCCAGCAGCTTATCGGGTTGGTCCGGCGGCTACACCTTC

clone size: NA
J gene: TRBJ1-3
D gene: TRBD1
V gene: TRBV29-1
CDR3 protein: CSGTGAGNTIYF
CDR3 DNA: TGCAGCGGGACAGGGGCTGGAAACACCATATATTTT

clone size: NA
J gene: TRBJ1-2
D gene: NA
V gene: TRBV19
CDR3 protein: CASTSGLYYGYTF
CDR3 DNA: TGTGCCAGTACCTCGGGTCTCTACTATGGCTACACCTTC

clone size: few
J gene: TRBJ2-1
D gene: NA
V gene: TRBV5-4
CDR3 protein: CASSLDLANNEQFF
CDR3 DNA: TGTGCCAGCAGCTTGGATCTAGCAAACAATGAGCAGTTCTTC

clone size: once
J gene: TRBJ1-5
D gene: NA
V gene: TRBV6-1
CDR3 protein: CASSGPAGAQQPQHF
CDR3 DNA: TGTGCCAGCAGTGGCCCCGCGGGGGCACAACAGCCCCAGCATTTT

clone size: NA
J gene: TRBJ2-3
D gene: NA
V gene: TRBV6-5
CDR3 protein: CASSYSIEDTQYF
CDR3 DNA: TGTGCCAGCAGTTACTCGATCGAGGATACGCAGTATTTT

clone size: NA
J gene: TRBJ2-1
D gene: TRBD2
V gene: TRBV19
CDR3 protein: CASSKGLAGANEQFF
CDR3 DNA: TGTGCCAGTAGTAAGGGACTAGCGGGAGCAAATGAGCAGTTCTTC

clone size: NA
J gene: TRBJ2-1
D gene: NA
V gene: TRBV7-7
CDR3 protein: CASSSQLRSGQFF
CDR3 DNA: TGTGCCAGCAGCTCTCAGCTACGGTCGGGGCAGTTCTTC

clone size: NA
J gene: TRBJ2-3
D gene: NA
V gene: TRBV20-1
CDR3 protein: CSASGRGTQYF
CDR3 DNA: TGCAGTGCTAGCGGGAGAGGTACGCAGTATTTT

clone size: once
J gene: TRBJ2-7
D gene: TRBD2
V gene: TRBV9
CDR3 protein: CASSVGGTSGTYEQYF
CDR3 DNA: TGTGCCAGCAGCGTAGGGGGGACTAGCGGGACCTACGAGCAGTACTTC

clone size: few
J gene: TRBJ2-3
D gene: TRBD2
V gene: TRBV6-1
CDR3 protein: CASSEMGRGGRAVDTQYF
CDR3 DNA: TGTGCCAGCAGTGAAATGGGCCGGGGCGGGAGGGCCGTAGATACGCAGTATTTT

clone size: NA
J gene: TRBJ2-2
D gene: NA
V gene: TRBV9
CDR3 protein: CASSPRDFPGIGELFF
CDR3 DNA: TGTGCCAGCAGCCCCCGGGACTTCCCCGGTATCGGGGAGCTGTTTTTT

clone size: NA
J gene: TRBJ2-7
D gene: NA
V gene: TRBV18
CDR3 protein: CASSPRSYEQYF
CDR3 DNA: TGTGCCAGCTCACCGCGGTCCTACGAGCAGTACTTC

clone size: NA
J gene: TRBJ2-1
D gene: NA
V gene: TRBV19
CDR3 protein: CASSKLEAPRNEQFF
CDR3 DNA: TGTGCCAGTAGCAAACTAGAGGCCCCGCGCAATGAGCAGTTCTTC

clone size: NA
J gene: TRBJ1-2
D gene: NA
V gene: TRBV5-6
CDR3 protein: CASSSKTGFVLDGYTF
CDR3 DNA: TGTGCCAGCAGCTCTAAGACAGGATTTGTATTGGATGGCTACACCTTC

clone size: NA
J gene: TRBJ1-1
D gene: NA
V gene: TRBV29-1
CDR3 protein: CSVLQGGSNTEAFF
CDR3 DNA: TGCAGCGTTCTCCAGGGTGGTTCGAACACTGAAGCTTTCTTT

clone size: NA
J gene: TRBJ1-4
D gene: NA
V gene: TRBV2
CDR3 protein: CASKKSGEQTRGVFF
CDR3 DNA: TGTGCCAGCAAAAAATCAGGCGAACAGACACGGGGGGTGTTTTTT

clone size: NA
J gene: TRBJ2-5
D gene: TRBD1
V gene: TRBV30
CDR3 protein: CAWSLGQGAQETQYF
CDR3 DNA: TGTGCCTGGAGCTTAGGACAGGGGGCCCAAGAGACCCAGTACTTC

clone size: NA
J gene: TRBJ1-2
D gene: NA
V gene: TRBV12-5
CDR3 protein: CASGSTVLPYETF
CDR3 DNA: TGTGCTAGTGGTTCCACAGTACTCCCCTATGAAACCTTC

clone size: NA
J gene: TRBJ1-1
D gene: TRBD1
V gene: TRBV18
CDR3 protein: CASSPETGGINTEAFF
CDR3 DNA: TGTGCCAGCTCACCGGAAACAGGGGGCATAAACACTGAAGCTTTCTTT

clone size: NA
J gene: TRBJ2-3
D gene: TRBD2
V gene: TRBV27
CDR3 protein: CASSSPSRTSGSTDTQYF
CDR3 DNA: TGTGCCAGCAGTTCCCCTTCTCGGACTAGCGGAAGCACAGATACGCAGTATTTT

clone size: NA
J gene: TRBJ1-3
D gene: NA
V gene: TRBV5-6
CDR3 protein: CASSLHRVGNTIYF
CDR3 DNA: TGTGCCAGCAGCTTGCACAGGGTTGGAAACACCATATATTTT

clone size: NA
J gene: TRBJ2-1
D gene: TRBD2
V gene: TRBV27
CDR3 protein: CASRELLAGDRNEQFF
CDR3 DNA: TGTGCCAGCAGAGAACTCTTGGCGGGAGATCGCAATGAGCAGTTCTTC

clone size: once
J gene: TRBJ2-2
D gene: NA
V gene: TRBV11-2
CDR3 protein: CASSLPPTTGELFF
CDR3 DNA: TGTGCCAGCAGCTTACCTCCCACGACAGGGGAGCTGTTTTTT

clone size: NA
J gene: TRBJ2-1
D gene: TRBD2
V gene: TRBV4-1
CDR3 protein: CASSLGLAGPYEQFF
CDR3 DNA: TGCGCCAGCAGCCTGGGACTAGCGGGACCATACGAGCAGTTCTTC

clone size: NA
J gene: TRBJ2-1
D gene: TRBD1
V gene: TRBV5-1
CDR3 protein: CASSLGQGVPEQFF
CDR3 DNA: TGCGCCAGCAGCTTGGGTCAGGGGGTGCCCGAGCAGTTCTTC

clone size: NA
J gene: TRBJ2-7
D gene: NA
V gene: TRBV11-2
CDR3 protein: CASSLEGGQGASYEQYF
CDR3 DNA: TGTGCCAGCAGCTTAGAGGGGGGGCAGGGGGCCTCCTACGAGCAGTACTTC

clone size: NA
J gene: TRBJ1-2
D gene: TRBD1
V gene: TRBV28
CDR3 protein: CASIEGTAGGYTF
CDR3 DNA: TGTGCCAGCATCGAAGGGACAGCGGGTGGCTACACCTTC